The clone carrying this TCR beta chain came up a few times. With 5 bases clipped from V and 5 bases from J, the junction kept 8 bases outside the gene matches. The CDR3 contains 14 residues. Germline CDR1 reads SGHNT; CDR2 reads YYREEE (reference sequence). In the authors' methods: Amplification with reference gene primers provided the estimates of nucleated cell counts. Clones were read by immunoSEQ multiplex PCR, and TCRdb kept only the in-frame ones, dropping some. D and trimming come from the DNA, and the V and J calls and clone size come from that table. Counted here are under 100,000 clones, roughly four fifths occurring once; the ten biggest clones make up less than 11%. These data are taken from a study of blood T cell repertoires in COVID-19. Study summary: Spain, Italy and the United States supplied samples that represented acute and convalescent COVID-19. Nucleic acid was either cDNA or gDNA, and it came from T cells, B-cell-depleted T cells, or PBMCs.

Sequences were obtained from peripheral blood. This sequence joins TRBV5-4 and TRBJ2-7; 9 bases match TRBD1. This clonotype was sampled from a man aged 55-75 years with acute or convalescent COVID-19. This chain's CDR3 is CASSHRDRDNEQYF. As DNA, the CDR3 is TGTGCCAGCAGTCACCGGGACAGGGACAACGAGCAGTACTTC.